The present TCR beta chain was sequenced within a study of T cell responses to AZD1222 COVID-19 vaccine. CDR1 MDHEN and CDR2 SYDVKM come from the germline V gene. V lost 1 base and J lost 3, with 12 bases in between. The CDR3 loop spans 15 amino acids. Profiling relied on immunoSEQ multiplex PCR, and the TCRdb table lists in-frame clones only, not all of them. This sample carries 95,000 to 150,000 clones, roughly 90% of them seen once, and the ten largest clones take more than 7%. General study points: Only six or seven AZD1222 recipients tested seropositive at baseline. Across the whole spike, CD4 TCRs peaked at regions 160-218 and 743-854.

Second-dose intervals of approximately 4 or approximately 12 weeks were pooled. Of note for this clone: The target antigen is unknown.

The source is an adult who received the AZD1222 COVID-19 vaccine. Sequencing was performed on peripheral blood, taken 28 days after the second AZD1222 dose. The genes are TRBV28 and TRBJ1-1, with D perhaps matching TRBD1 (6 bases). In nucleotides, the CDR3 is TGTGCCAGCAGTTTATCCGCAGGGGTATACACTGAAGCTTTCTTT. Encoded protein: CASSLSAGVYTEAFF. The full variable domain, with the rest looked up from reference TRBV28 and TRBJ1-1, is DVKVTQSSRYLVKRTGEKVFLECVQDMDHENMFWYRQDPGLGLRLIYFSYDVKMKEKGDIPEGYSVSREKKERFSLILESASTNQTSMYLCASSLSAGVYTEAFFGQGTRLTVV.